These 26 T cell receptor beta chains originate from one sample sequenced in a study of blood T cells in healthy people across ages. Alongside a J-beta primer mix, a sample-barcoded 5' primer served in a second PCR lasting roughly 7 to 12 cycles. Via MiXCR, TCRdb re-called the 5' RACE reads, giving one row per CDR3 protein. The table lists more than 800,000 distinct CDR3 sequences, around 43% of them singletons, with under 20% in the top ten. Sequencing was performed on blood. These receptors all come from a woman in her fifties or sixties in good health.

The rearrangement uses TRBV10-3 and TRBJ1-1; D is ambiguous. V lost 1 base, J lost 1 base, and 7 bases lay in between. Germline CDR1 ENHRY, CDR2 SYGVKD. There are 14 residues in the CDR3. CDR3 residues: CAISELQPNTEAFF. The CDR3 DNA follows: TGTGCCATCAGTGAGTTACAGCCGAACACTGAAGCTTTCTTT.

This clonotype was detected ten times or more. V is TRBV29-1 and J is TRBJ2-1; 8 bases line up with TRBD2. Unmatched junction bases numbered 5, after V lost 6 bases and J lost 1 base. Germline CDR1 is SQVTM and CDR2 is ANQGSEA. The CDR3 spans 14 residues. This CDR3 is CSVHGGASYNEQFF. CDR3 sequence (DNA): TGCAGCGTCCACGGGGGGGCGTCCTACAATGAGCAGTTCTTC.

As for this clonotype: A much larger clone is a single base away; this may be a read error. The rearrangement joins TRBV12-3 or TRBV12-4 to TRBJ2-1, with D tentatively TRBD1 (6 bases). CDR3 length: 12 amino acids. V lost 10 bases and J 9 bases, leaving 16 bases between the germline ends. CDR3 in amino acids: CANHTGYGEQFF. The CDR3 DNA sequence: TGTGCCAACCATACAGGGTACGGTGAGCAGTTCTTC.

V gene TRBV20-1 combines with J gene TRBJ2-5, with 7 bases fitting TRBD2. Looked up from germline, CDR1 is DFQATT and CDR2 is SNEGSKA (reference sequence). The V segment lost 6 bases and the J segment 5 bases; nucleotides outside the gene matches: 9. The CDR3 is 13 amino acids. Here the CDR3 DNA reads TGCAGTGCCGACCGCGGGAGATCCGAGACCCAGTACTTC. As protein: CSADRGRSETQYF.

The chain is built from TRBV11-2 and TRBJ2-1, with 7 nucleotides matching TRBD2. The ends lost 1 base at V and 3 bases at J; junction bases unmatched: 6. The CDR3 has 16 amino acids. Germline V gene data show CDR1 as SGHAT and CDR2 as FQNNGV. DNA for the CDR3: TGTGCCAGCAGCTTAGGGTCTAGCGGCCTCTACAATGAGCAGTTCTTC. As protein: CASSLGSSGLYNEQFF.

The chain combines TRBV20-1 with TRBJ2-5; possible D gene TRBD1, 6 bases. The CDR3 is 14 residues long. Trimming stripped 2 bases from V and 0 bases from J, with 10 bases between. Germline assignment: CDR1 DFQATT and CDR2 SNEGSKA (reference sequence). CDR3 coding DNA: TGCAGTGCTAGAAGGGGGTCCTACCAAGAGACCCAGTACTTC. This encodes CSARRGSYQETQYF.

The gene calls are TRBV27 and TRBJ2-1, with 9 bases identical to TRBD2. The CDR3 is 16 amino acids. V lost 3 bases, J lost 2 bases, and 5 bases stayed unmatched. Per germline, CDR1 MNHEY and CDR2 SMNVEV (reference sequence). CDR3 protein: CASSFRREGPYNEQFF. In nucleotides, the CDR3 is TGTGCCAGCAGTTTCAGGCGGGAGGGCCCCTACAATGAGCAGTTCTTC.

A note on this clonotype: This may be a read error: a much more frequent sequence differs by one nucleotide. The CDR3 DNA follows: TGTGCCAGCAGTTTTACCGGGAGTGCAGATACGCAGTATTTT. It yields the protein CASSFTGSADTQYF. The V gene is TRBV12-3 or TRBV12-4, the J gene TRBJ2-3; D may be TRBD2 (6 bases). V dropped 3 bases and J dropped 4 bases, with 11 bases sitting between them. The CDR3 length is 14 residues.

This chain links TRBV9 with TRBJ2-3; TRBD1 aligns across 8 bases. With V trimmed by 6 bases and J by 1 base, 7 bases remained unmatched. The CDR3 is 15 residues long. Germline V lookup: CDR1 SGDLS, CDR2 YYNGEE. This CDR3 reads CASTVTGVGTDTQYF. The DNA of the CDR3 is TGTGCCAGCACCGTGACAGGGGTAGGCACAGATACGCAGTATTTT. The complete variable domain, with remaining parts taken from reference TRBV9 and TRBJ2-3, reads DSGVTQTPKHLITATGQRVTLRCSPRSGDLSVYWYQQSLDQGLQFLIQYYNGEERAKGNILERFSAQQFPDLHSELNLSSLELGDSALYFCASTVTGVGTDTQYFGPGTRLTVL.

The gene calls are TRBV24-1 and TRBJ1-2; 9 bases align to TRBD1. The V gene end was trimmed by 6 bases and the J gene end by 5 bases; junction bases not matched to a gene: 9. The CDR3 extends over 15 amino acids. Germline-derived CDR1 and CDR2 are KGHDR and SFDVKD. The CDR3 DNA follows: TGTGCCACCAGTAAGGGACAGGGAGACTCGTATGGCTACACCTTC. Translated, it gives CATSKGQGDSYGYTF.

The gene calls are TRBV10-3 and TRBJ2-5; 12 positions agree with TRBD1. The CDR3 sequence is 15 residues long. Trimming cost V 10 bases and J 5 bases; bases outside gene matches: 11. Germline V gives CDR1 ENHRY, CDR2 SYGVKD. The CDR3 reads CANPPGQGARETQYF. In DNA, the CDR3 is TGTGCCAATCCACCGGGACAGGGGGCGAGGGAGACCCAGTACTTC.

This clonotype was observed a few times. The chain recombines TRBV11-1 with TRBJ2-3; 11 nucleotides align to TRBD2. The CDR3 length is 17 residues. Germline V gene lookup returns CDR1 SGHAT and CDR2 FQDESV (reference sequence). V lost 2 bases to trimming and J lost 10 bases; unmatched junction nucleotides: 14. CDR3 loop: CASSLSGTSGFDRAQYF. The CDR3 nucleotides are TGTGCCAGCAGCTTATCCGGGACTAGCGGATTTGACAGGGCGCAGTATTTT.

V is TRBV7-3 and J is TRBJ2-1; 11 nucleotides align to TRBD2. This CDR3 is 15 amino acids long. The germline V gene has CDR1 SGHTA and CDR2 FQGTGA. Trimming took 4 bases from V and 9 from J; bases not matched to a gene: 8. The CDR3 here is CASSYGTSGKGEQFF. CDR3 in DNA: TGTGCCAGCAGCTATGGGACTAGCGGAAAGGGTGAGCAGTTCTTC.

The J gene is TRBJ2-4, the V gene TRBV6-1, with D perhaps matching TRBD2 (6 bases). CDR3 length equals 17 residues. Trimming took 5 bases from V and 1 from J, leaving 18 bases between them. CDR1 MNHNS and CDR2 SASEGT come from the germline V gene. CDR3 in DNA: TGTGCCAGCAGTCCGACGACTAGTTTTTTGGCCAAAAACATTCAGTACTTC. It yields the protein CASSPTTSFLAKNIQYF.

The chain carries TRBV6-2 or TRBV6-3 and TRBJ2-5; D is unresolved. The V and J ends lost 8 bases and 5 bases respectively, with 12 bases between them. The V gene's germline CDR1 is MNHEY and CDR2 SVGEGT. The CDR3 sequence is 12 residues long. The CDR3 spells CASGDPWETQYF. The CDR3 region has the DNA TGTGCCAGCGGCGACCCCTGGGAGACCCAGTACTTC.

J is TRBJ2-1 and V is TRBV7-3, with 7 bases that match TRBD2. V gave up 5 bases and J gave up 9 bases; unmatched junction bases: 10. Germline lookup yields CDR1 SGHTA and CDR2 FQGTGA. This CDR3 comprises 14 residues. The CDR3 region has the DNA TGTGCCAGCAGCGGAAACAGACTAGCTGGTGAGCAGTTCTTC. This encodes CASSGNRLAGEQFF. The variable domain in full, completed from reference TRBV7-3 and TRBJ2-1, reads GAGVSQTPSNKVTEKGKYVELRCDPISGHTALYWYRQSLGQGPEFLIYFQGTGAADDSGLPNDRFFAVRPEGSVSTLKIQRTERGDSAVYLCASSGNRLAGEQFFGPGTRLTVL.

CDR3 DNA sequence: TGCGCCAGCACCCCGGGGACAAACACCGGGGAGCTGTTTTTT. This sequence encodes CASTPGTNTGELFF. V gene TRBV4-1 combines with J gene TRBJ2-2; weak D call: TRBD1 (6 bases). The CDR3 consists of 14 residues. Germline-derived CDR1 and CDR2 are MGHRA and YSYEKL. V was pared by 7 bases and J by 2 bases, with 11 bases between.

This clonotype was observed many times. V and J are TRBV29-1 and TRBJ2-7, with D unresolved. CDR3 length: 17 amino acids. Trimming pared 1 base from V and 4 bases from J, leaving 23 bases between. Germline values: CDR1 SQVTM, CDR2 ANQGSEA. The CDR3 here is CSVEVRVPRILGYEQYF. The CDR3 bases are TGCAGCGTTGAAGTACGCGTTCCTCGTATCCTAGGTTACGAGCAGTACTTC.

For this clonotype: The conserved phenylalanine or tryptophan normally closing the CDR3 is absent here, so this likely arose from a read error. The V call is TRBV28, the J call TRBJ2-1; D remains unclear. CDR3 size: 14 residues. Trimming removed 6 bases at V and 8 bases at J, with 17 bases between. Germline V CDR1 and CDR2: MDHEN, SYDVKM. The CDR3 here is CASRTDQVRDEQFL. In nucleotides, the CDR3 is TGTGCCAGCAGGACCGACCAGGTTCGGGATGAGCAGTTCTTG.

V is TRBV20-1 and J is TRBJ1-1, with D possibly matching TRBD1 (5 bases). The CDR3 sequence is 16 residues long. V gave up 5 bases and J gave up 0 bases, with 19 bases separating them. Germline CDR1 DFQATT, CDR2 SNEGSKA (reference sequence). The CDR3: CSASWQGSMVNTEAFF. DNA for the CDR3: TGCAGTGCTTCATGGCAGGGTTCTATGGTGAACACTGAAGCTTTCTTT.

This clonotype was picked up one time. V and J are TRBV9 and TRBJ2-5; D is possibly TRBD2 (6 bases). The CDR3 has 15 amino acids. CDR1 SGDLS and CDR2 YYNGEE come from the germline V gene. Between the trimmed V and J ends, which lost 3 bases and 4 bases, there was a span of 16 bases. The CDR3 reads CASSATLARLETQYF. Here the CDR3 DNA reads TGTGCCAGCAGCGCTACTCTAGCGAGGTTAGAGACCCAGTACTTC.

The chain employs TRBV2 and TRBJ1-2; unclear D gene. The germline V gene has CDR1 SNHLY and CDR2 FYNNEI. V was cut by 4 bases and J by 3 bases, with 18 bases left in between. The CDR3 contains 16 residues. The CDR3 is CASSVEQLGNYYGYTF. CDR3 nucleotides: TGTGCCAGCAGTGTCGAACAACTGGGGAACTACTATGGCTACACCTTC.

This clonotype came up a few times. CDR3 coding DNA: TGTGCCAGCAGTTTACGGGGGGCTGTAGAGACCCAGTACTTC. Its translation: CASSLRGAVETQYF. V gene TRBV27 combines with J gene TRBJ2-5, with D perhaps matching TRBD2 (7 bases). The V gene lost 2 bases and the J gene lost 4 bases, with 11 bases spanning the gap. The CDR3 length is 14 residues. Germline V gene lookup returns CDR1 MNHEY and CDR2 SMNVEV (reference sequence).

Details on this clonotype: One junction end does not reproduce the germline sequence, and a read error may be involved. The chain is built from TRBV11-2 and TRBJ2-5, with 8 bases fitting TRBD2. The DNA end favors TRBJ2-7, so the J call may be wrong. The CDR3 has 14 residues. The germline V gene has CDR1 SGHAT and CDR2 FQNNGV. The CDR3 is CACSLGRTSPEQYF. In DNA form, the CDR3 reads TGTGCCTGCAGCTTAGGCAGGACTAGCCCCGAGCAGTACTTC.

The rearrangement joins TRBV2 to TRBJ1-2; D remains unclear. The CDR3 is 13 residues long. V was clipped by 6 bases and J by 1 base, with 9 bases between them. In germline, CDR1 is SNHLY, CDR2 FYNNEI. CDR3 DNA sequence: TGTGCCAGCAGCTCAGAAGTTAACTATGGCTACACCTTC. Amino acids: CASSSEVNYGYTF.

J is TRBJ2-7 and V is TRBV7-9; D remains ambiguous. V was shortened by 6 bases and J by 2 bases, with 11 bases between the two germline ends. The CDR3 totals 13 residues. The germline V gene has CDR1 SEHNR and CDR2 FQNEAQ (reference sequence). The CDR3 protein is CASRPPGPYEQYF. CDR3 DNA: TGTGCCAGCAGGCCCCCAGGCCCCTACGAGCAGTACTTC.